Listed here are 29 T cell receptor beta chains from one sample, sequenced in a study of prognosis after radiotherapy for stage I lung cancer. CDR3 of TCR beta was amplified from genomic DNA via a two-round multiplex PCR. For every TRBV and TRBJ gene, a specific primer was used in first-round PCR. TCRdb re-called the multiplex PCR reads through MiXCR, storing one row per CDR3 protein. The sample holds fewer than 20,000 distinct CDR3 sequences; roughly 46% are singletons and the top ten take 35% to 50%. The sample in question was PBMCs, obtained before or after stereotactic body radiation therapy (not recorded which). All receptors derive from a donor at least 50 years old with non-small cell lung cancer.

With respect to this clonotype: Only one base separates this from a far larger clonotype, so it likely reflects a read error. J is TRBJ1-2 and V is TRBV6-9, with no clear D. CDR1 is MNHGY, CDR2 SVAAGI, per germline. The V end was cut by 3 bases, the J end by 6 bases, with 17 bases between. The CDR3 is 15 amino acids. CDR3 residues: CASSYGQTGHHGYTF. CDR3 DNA sequence: TGTGCCAGCAGTTACGGTCAGACTGGGCACCATGGCTACACCTTC.

In this sample, this clonotype turned up many times. This rearrangement joins TRBV12-3 or TRBV12-4 to TRBJ2-2; D is perhaps TRBD1 (6 bases). CDR3 length: 15 amino acids. Trimming removed 5 bases at V and 1 base at J, with 11 bases between. The CDR3 sequence: CASSRRDKNTGELFF. Here the CDR3 DNA reads TGTGCCAGCAGTCGACGGGACAAGAACACCGGGGAGCTGTTTTTT.

This clonotype was detected many times. The CDR3 DNA is TGTGCCAGTAGAGACGGATCCTCTGGAAACACCATATATTTT. Its translation: CASRDGSSGNTIYF. The chain couples TRBV19 to TRBJ1-3, with D unclear. V was cut by 6 bases and J by 0 bases, with 9 bases left in between. This CDR3 spans 14 amino acids. Looked up from germline, CDR1 is LNHDA and CDR2 is SQIVND (reference sequence).

The table lists this clonotype with many counts. The chain is built from TRBV15 and TRBJ2-7; D uncertain. Deletions cut 1 base from V and 4 bases from J, with 11 bases between. Germline V gene lookup returns CDR1 LNHNV and CDR2 YYDKDF (reference sequence). This CDR3 region has 14 residues. Here the CDR3 DNA reads TGTGCCACCAGCAGAGCGCAGGTTGGGTACGAGCAGTACTTC. This sequence encodes CATSRAQVGYEQYF.

With respect to this clonotype: Compared with germline, one end of the junction differs, possibly owing to a read error. The J gene is TRBJ2-1, the V gene TRBV6-4, with TRBD2 matching 8 bases. The germline V gene has CDR1 MRHNA and CDR2 SNTAGT. CDR3 length equals 15 residues. As DNA, the CDR3 is TGTGCCAGCATTGACGTGACTAGCGACTACAATGAGCAGTTCTTC. It translates to CASIDVTSDYNEQFF.

The genes are TRBV12-3 or TRBV12-4 and TRBJ2-3, with 12 bases that match TRBD1. With 3 bases clipped from V and 4 bases from J, the junction kept 14 bases outside the gene matches. The CDR3 runs 19 residues. This CDR3 reads CASSFPGTGGSQIPDTQYF. The CDR3 DNA is TGTGCCAGCAGTTTTCCCGGGACAGGGGGCTCCCAGATCCCAGATACGCAGTATTTT.

This clonotype was recorded many times. The chain couples TRBV7-2 to TRBJ1-3; D ambiguous. V lost 0 bases and J 1 base, leaving 4 bases between the germline ends. The CDR3 runs to 14 residues. Germline V lookup: CDR1 SGHTA, CDR2 FQGNSA. The CDR3 DNA is TGTGCCAGCAGCTTAGCAGGGTCTGGAAACACCATATATTTT. Translated, it gives CASSLAGSGNTIYF.

The rearrangement links TRBV27 to TRBJ2-3; TRBD1 matches at 9 bases. Germline V gene data show CDR1 as MNHEY and CDR2 as SMNVEV (reference sequence). CDR3 length equals 16 residues. Trimming removed 4 bases from V and 4 bases from J; junction bases left unmatched: 9. In DNA, the CDR3 is TGTGCCAGCAGTTACGCCGGGACAGGGAAGGCAGATACGCAGTATTTT. This translates into CASSYAGTGKADTQYF.

This clonotype was seen a handful of times. The V gene is TRBV3-1, the J gene TRBJ1-2; the D gene is possibly TRBD1 (5 bases). Germline V lookup: CDR1 LGHDT, CDR2 YNNKEL (reference sequence). The CDR3 has 15 residues. With 4 bases removed from V and 4 bases from J, the gap between germline ends came to 16 bases. The CDR3, as DNA: TGTGCCAGCAGCCGTCGGGGGAGCGAAGGCTATGGCTACACCTTC. Protein: CASSRRGSEGYGYTF.

Remarks on this clonotype: One base away lies a much larger clone, so this may be a sequencing read error. This rearrangement joins TRBV2 to TRBJ1-5, with 7 bases fitting TRBD1. The CDR3 runs to 14 residues. The V gene end was trimmed by 3 bases and the J gene end by 6 bases; junction bases not matched to a gene: 5. Germline V gene sequence: CDR1 SNHLY, CDR2 FYNNEI. CDR3 protein: CASSDIGGSQPQHF. The CDR3 DNA is TGTGCCAGCAGTGACATAGGGGGCAGTCAGCCCCAGCATTTT.

The chain has TRBV11-3 and TRBJ2-1, with 7 positions matching TRBD2. The CDR3 contains 14 residues. V shed 8 bases, J shed 6 bases, and the junction held 10 bases outside the gene matches. Germline CDR1 is SGHNT and CDR2 is YENEEA. DNA of the CDR3: TGTGCCAGCGGGGTCCCTTTAGCGGGCAATGAGCAGTTCTTC. It specifies CASGVPLAGNEQFF. The complete variable domain, with remaining parts taken from reference TRBV11-3 and TRBJ2-1, reads EAGVVQSPRYKIIEKKQPVAFWCNPISGHNTLYWYLQNLGQGPELLIRYENEEAVDDSQLPKDRFSAERLKGVDSTLKIQPAELGDSAVYLCASGVPLAGNEQFFGPGTRLTVL.

V usage is TRBV11-2 and J usage is TRBJ2-7, with D unresolved. V was clipped by 5 bases and J by 2 bases, with 16 bases between them. The CDR3 length is 15 residues. Germline V gene sequence: CDR1 SGHAT, CDR2 FQNNGV. This CDR3 is CASSTYRALAYEQYF. CDR3 bases: TGTGCCAGCAGCACCTACCGGGCCCTAGCCTACGAGCAGTACTTC.

Concerning this clonotype: The junction departs from germline at one end; a sequencing error may be responsible. As DNA, the CDR3 is TGTGCCGCCAGCAGAGAACTCGGGACAGGCTCCCCGGAGACCCAGTACTTC. It encodes CAASRELGTGSPETQYF. The gene calls are TRBV15 and TRBJ2-5, with 8 bases matching TRBD1. Germline CDR1 is LNHNV and CDR2 is YYDKDF (reference sequence). This CDR3 region has 17 residues.

This clonotype has a count of ten or more. V gene TRBV4-1 combines with J gene TRBJ2-6; D may correspond to TRBD1 or TRBD2 (5 bases each). CDR1 and CDR2 (germline): MGHRA, YSYEKL. V was clipped by 0 bases and J by 3 bases, with 9 bases between them. The CDR3 covers 16 residues. CDR3 bases: TGCGCCAGCAGCCAAGATGAGGGGCGTGGGGCCAACGTCCTGACTTTC. As protein: CASSQDEGRGANVLTF.

In its sample, this clonotype is medium-sized. The V and J genes are TRBV4-1 and TRBJ2-1; TRBD2 matches at 7 bases. J was trimmed by 2 bases and V by 4 bases; bases with no gene match: 2. The germline gives CDR1 MGHRA, CDR2 YSYEKL. The CDR3 covers 14 residues. CDR3 nucleotide sequence: TGCGCCAGCAGCCGCCTAGCGGCCTACAATGAGCAGTTCTTC. It codes for CASSRLAAYNEQFF.

This clonotype was observed at least ten times. This rearrangement joins TRBV9 to TRBJ2-1, with 7 bases fitting TRBD2. The CDR3 is 14 amino acids. CDR1 is SGDLS and CDR2 is YYNGEE in the germline V gene. V trimming: 3 bases; J trimming: 13 bases; junction bases outside the gene matches: 13. As DNA, the CDR3 is TGTGCCAGCAGCGGGGAAACGGAGCGGGGATCCCAGTTCTTC. The encoded protein is CASSGETERGSQFF.

As to this clonotype: This may be a read error, as it is one base from a much larger clone. The J gene is TRBJ2-2, the V gene TRBV5-6; D is ambiguous. The CDR3 covers 13 residues. Trimming pared 4 bases from V and 7 bases from J, leaving 11 bases between. In germline, CDR1 is SGHDT, CDR2 YYEEEE. CDR3 coding DNA: TGTGCCAGCAGCGTAACATGGAACGGGGAGCTGTTTTTT. Protein: CASSVTWNGELFF.

This chain connects TRBV12-3 or TRBV12-4 to TRBJ2-1, with 8 bases that match TRBD1. The CDR3 spans 15 residues. The V segment lost 6 bases and the J segment 7 bases; nucleotides outside the gene matches: 11. CDR3 coding DNA: TGTGCCAGCAGCCGAAGGACAGGGTTAGTTAATGAGCAGTTCTTC. Amino acids: CASSRRTGLVNEQFF.

This clonotype was counted many times. The chain joins TRBV3-1 to TRBJ1-5, with no clear D. The length of the CDR3 is 15 residues. The V end was cut by 5 bases, the J end by 1 base, with 12 bases between. CDR1 is LGHDT and CDR2 is YNNKEL in the germline V gene (reference sequence). The CDR3 sequence: CASSGPGGSNQPQHF. The CDR3, as DNA: TGTGCCAGCAGCGGGCCGGGAGGAAGCAATCAGCCCCAGCATTTT.

This clonotype was counted many times. The rearrangement uses TRBV18 and TRBJ1-1, with a possible D match to TRBD1 (6 bases). The CDR3 contains 15 residues. V lost 6 bases and J lost 0, with 14 bases in between. Germline V gene sequence: CDR1 KGHSH, CDR2 LQKENI. CDR3 bases: TGTGCCAGCTCGATAGGACAGAACATGAACACTGAAGCTTTCTTT. Residues: CASSIGQNMNTEAFF. Looking up the rest from reference TRBV18 and TRBJ1-1 gives the full variable domain: NAGVMQNPRHLVRRRGQEARLRCSPMKGHSHVYWYRQLPEEGLKFMVYLQKENIIDESGMPKERFSAEFPKEGPSILRIQQVVRGDSAAYFCASSIGQNMNTEAFFGQGTRLTVV.

On this clonotype: An end of the junction differs from the germline gene, which may be a read error. This sequence joins TRBV27 and TRBJ1-1, with D tentatively TRBD1 (6 bases). The CDR3 totals 14 residues. Germline V gene sequence: CDR1 MNHEY, CDR2 SMNVEV (reference sequence). The CDR3 coding sequence is TGTGTCAGCAATCGGCCAGGGGAGAACACTCAAGCTTTCTTT. It specifies CVSNRPGENTQAFF.

V and J are TRBV20-1 and TRBJ2-5, with TRBD1 identical over 12 bases. The germline V gene encodes CDR1 DFQATT and CDR2 SNEGSKA (reference sequence). J gave up 5 bases and V 6 bases, and 7 bases lay outside the gene matches. This CDR3 is 14 amino acids long. The CDR3: CSAGDRGPSETQYF. As DNA, the CDR3 is TGCAGTGCGGGGGACAGGGGGCCTAGTGAGACCCAGTACTTC.

V usage is TRBV2 and J usage is TRBJ1-2; 7 bases match TRBD1. J gave up 4 bases and V 6 bases, and 8 bases lay outside the gene matches. Germline CDR1 SNHLY, CDR2 FYNNEI. This CDR3 has 14 amino acids. CDR3 in amino acids: CASRRTGDSYGYTF. CDR3 in DNA: TGTGCCAGCAGACGAACAGGGGACTCCTATGGCTACACCTTC.

In this sample, this clonotype turned up many times. The chain links TRBV2 to TRBJ2-3; possibly TRBD1 for D (5 bases). Germline CDR1 reads SNHLY; CDR2 reads FYNNEI. The CDR3 runs to 17 residues. Trimming pared 2 bases from V and 1 base from J, leaving 16 bases between. The chain's CDR3 is CASSESQGSLGTDTQYF. The CDR3, as DNA: TGTGCCAGCAGTGAATCTCAGGGTTCACTTGGCACAGATACGCAGTATTTT.

This chain links TRBV20-1 with TRBJ1-5; TRBD1 aligns across 9 bases. The germline V gene has CDR1 DFQATT and CDR2 SNEGSKA (reference sequence). Trimming took 3 bases from V and 5 from J; bases not matched to a gene: 8. CDR3 length: 15 amino acids. DNA for the CDR3: TGCAGTGCTAGGGAAACAGGGGGCAAGGATCAGCCCCAGCATTTT. It specifies CSARETGGKDQPQHF.

The chain recombines TRBV6-5 with TRBJ2-7; 13 bases are shared with TRBD2. Germline V gene data show CDR1 as MNHEY and CDR2 as SVGAGI. Losses at the gene ends were 1 base for V and 7 bases for J; bases not matched to a gene: 4. The CDR3 is 15 amino acids. CDR3 sequence: CASSYLTSGGREQYF. In nucleotides, the CDR3 is TGTGCCAGCAGTTACTTGACTAGCGGGGGGCGGGAGCAGTACTTC.

The chain recombines TRBV20-1 with TRBJ1-5; the D is unclear. CDR3 size: 9 residues. Germline values: CDR1 DFQATT, CDR2 SNEGSKA (reference sequence). V was pared by 7 bases and J by 7 bases, with 5 bases between. CDR3 bases: TGCAGTGGTGGCCAGCCCCAGCATTTT. It is translated as CSGGQPQHF.

The chain's CDR3 is CASSLGVRNEQFF. The CDR3 DNA sequence: TGTGCCAGCAGTTTAGGGGTTCGGAATGAGCAGTTCTTC. The rearrangement joins TRBV28 to TRBJ2-1; D call uncertain. Germline values: CDR1 MDHEN, CDR2 SYDVKM. This CDR3 region has 13 residues. The germline V and J ends were trimmed by 2 bases and 7 bases, with 9 bases remaining between them.

The V and J genes are TRBV6-9 and TRBJ2-2, with 7 bases fitting TRBD2. The ends lost 3 bases at V and 6 bases at J; junction bases unmatched: 10. This CDR3 is 16 amino acids long. Germline CDR1 and CDR2: MNHGY and SVAAGI. The CDR3 DNA reads as TGTGCCAGCAGTTACCTTAGCGGGCTGGGATCCGGGGAGCTGTTTTTT. This codes for CASSYLSGLGSGELFF.